Below, 18 T cell receptor beta chains from the same sample are listed, as sequenced in a study of regulatory T cells in long-lasting Graves disease. For TCR beta, libraries came from iRepertoire HTBI primers and Arm-PCR of CDR3 regions. TCRdb analysed the multiplex PCR reads with MiXCR anew, one entry per CDR3 protein. The table lists some 230,000 distinct CDR3 sequences, about 16% of them singletons. As to time point: newly diagnosed GD, antithyroid drugs for less than 3 months. Scientists built the TCR library using RNA that was extracted from PBMCs. The sequencing here drew on peripheral blood mononuclear cells (PBMCs), taken at new diagnosis, from a patient treated with antithyroid drugs. Receptors were obtained from a female donor with Graves disease.

A single count supports this clonotype. This chain links TRBV7-9 with TRBJ2-1, with TRBD2 identical over 10 bases. The CDR3 is made up of 13 amino acids. V gave up 10 bases and J gave up 10 bases; unmatched junction bases: 10. Germline V gene sequence: CDR1 SEHNR, CDR2 FQNEAQ (reference sequence). The chain's CDR3 is CATQSSGRAEQFF. In nucleotides, the CDR3 is TGTGCCACCCAGTCCAGCGGGAGGGCCGAGCAGTTCTTC.

This clonotype was recorded a few times. The chain combines TRBV11-3 with TRBJ2-1; 8 bases map to TRBD2. The germline gives CDR1 SGHNT, CDR2 YENEEA. The CDR3 is 13 amino acids. After removal of 6 bases from V and 7 bases from J, the junction contained 5 bases not matched to a gene. The CDR3 region has the DNA TGTGCCAGCAGTCCCCGGGGGGGGAATGAGCAGTTCTTC. This gives the protein CASSPRGGNEQFF.

As regards this clonotype: A far more abundant clone sits one base away, making this likely a read error. The chain employs TRBV11-2 and TRBJ1-1; D not resolved. This CDR3 has 15 residues. The germline gives CDR1 SGHAT, CDR2 FQNNGV. V was cut by 5 bases and J by 1 base, with 14 bases left in between. CDR3 region: CASSRPGPTNTEAFF. Written as DNA, the CDR3 is TGTGCCAGCAGCCGGCCCGGACCGACGAACACTGAAGCTTTCTTT.

This clonotype was seen ten or more times. The CDR3 region has the DNA TGTGCCAGCAGTGAAGGGCCGGAGGGAAGGTCGACTGAAGCTTTCTTT. Its protein product is CASSEGPEGRSTEAFF. The chain combines TRBV2 with TRBJ1-1; D gene uncertain. The CDR3 consists of 16 residues. CDR1 and CDR2 (germline): SNHLY, FYNNEI. V lost 1 base to trimming and J lost 5 bases, with 17 bases between them.

This clonotype was recorded many times. The rearrangement links TRBV7-9 to TRBJ2-7, with 7 bases aligning to TRBD2. This CDR3 is built from 13 residues. Germline loops: CDR1 SEHNR, CDR2 FQNEAQ (reference sequence). Trimming took 7 bases from V and 2 from J; bases not matched to a gene: 5. As DNA, the CDR3 is TGTGCCAGCAAGCCTAGCGGTACCTACGAGCAGTACTTC. Its protein is CASKPSGTYEQYF.

This clonotype appeared many times. In nucleotides, the CDR3 is TGTGCCAGCAGTTTATGGGACAGGAACACTGAAGCTTTCTTT. This gives the protein CASSLWDRNTEAFF. The V call is TRBV27, the J call TRBJ1-1, with 7 bases that match TRBD1. Looked up from germline, CDR1 is MNHEY and CDR2 is SMNVEV (reference sequence). V lost 1 base, J lost 1 base, and 0 bases stayed unmatched. CDR3 length equals 14 residues.

In its sample, this clonotype was seen a few times. CDR3: CATKPGATVGTQHF. The CDR3 region has the DNA TGTGCCACCAAACCAGGGGCTACCGTCGGGACCCAGCATTTT. The V gene is TRBV6-1, the J gene TRBJ1-5; D possibly corresponds to TRBD1 (6 bases). The germline gives CDR1 MNHNS, CDR2 SASEGT. There are 14 residues in the CDR3. The V gene lost 10 bases and the J gene lost 11 bases, with 24 bases spanning the gap.

This chain connects TRBV6-2 or TRBV6-3 to TRBJ1-5; TRBD1 aligns across 7 bases. V lost 5 bases, J lost 7 bases, and 11 bases stayed unmatched. The length of the CDR3 is 15 residues. Germline V gene data show CDR1 as MNHEY and CDR2 as SVGEGT. The DNA of the CDR3 is TGTGCCAGCAGTGAATGGACAGGTATCGGACAGCCCCAGCATTTT. Its translation: CASSEWTGIGQPQHF.

There are many counts of this clonotype. The J gene is TRBJ1-5, the V gene TRBV4-3; D unclear. The CDR3 has 14 amino acids. Trimming stripped 0 bases from V and 2 bases from J, with 5 bases between. Germline V gene lookup returns CDR1 LGHNA and CDR2 YSLEER. In DNA form, the CDR3 reads TGCGCCAGCAGCCAAGATCTTGGCAATCAGCCCCAGCATTTT. Amino acid sequence: CASSQDLGNQPQHF.

This clonotype was seen many times. This chain links TRBV12-3 or TRBV12-4 with TRBJ2-3; D might be TRBD2 (6 bases). The V and J ends lost 3 bases and 2 bases respectively, with 9 bases between them. The CDR3 runs to 14 residues. This CDR3 is CASSFSGVTDTQYF. Here the CDR3 DNA reads TGTGCCAGCAGTTTCTCGGGAGTCACAGATACGCAGTATTTT.

This clonotype was recorded at least ten times. The rearrangement uses TRBV5-1 and TRBJ1-2; D may be TRBD1 (6 bases). The length of the CDR3 is 15 residues. Trimming cost V 1 base and J 7 bases, with 17 bases left between them. Germline values: CDR1 SGHRS, CDR2 YFSETQ. The CDR3 nucleotides read TGCGCCAGCAGCTTGACGTACAGGGAAAGGAGTGGCTACACCTTC. Translating gives CASSLTYRERSGYTF. Complete variable domain (other parts from reference TRBV5-1 and TRBJ1-2): KAGVTQTPRYLIKTRGQQVTLSCSPISGHRSVSWYQQTPGQGLQFLFEYFSETQRNKGNFPGRFSGRQFSNSRSEMNVSTLELGDSALYLCASSLTYRERSGYTFGSGTRLTVV.

The sample holds a few counts of this clonotype. CDR3: CASGTSGRNEQFF. DNA of the CDR3: TGTGCCAGCGGGACTAGCGGGAGGAATGAGCAGTTCTTC. This chain uses TRBV19 with TRBJ2-1, with 15 bases fitting TRBD2. CDR1 and CDR2 from the germline V gene are LNHDA and SQIVND (reference sequence). Trimming cost V 9 bases and J 7 bases; bases outside gene matches: 1. CDR3 size: 13 residues.

As concerns this clonotype: A clone one base away is much larger, so this may be a read error. The chain combines TRBV6-2 or TRBV6-3 with TRBJ1-1; maybe TRBD1 (6 bases). This CDR3 is 16 amino acids long. Germline CDR1 and CDR2: MNHEY and SVGEGT. Between the trimmed V and J ends, which lost 2 bases and 0 bases, there was a span of 13 bases. The CDR3 DNA reads TGTGCCAGCAGTTACAAGCCCGGGGGCCTGAACACTGAAGCTTTCTTT. It codes for CASSYKPGGLNTEAFF.

Ten or more counts support this clonotype. The germline gene is not matched at one end of the junction; a read error may be the cause. This chain uses TRBV2 with TRBJ1-5; perhaps TRBD1 as D (5 bases). From germline, CDR1 is SNHLY and CDR2 FYNNEI. The CDR3 contains 13 residues. The CDR3 loop reads CASTGTPNRPQHF. CDR3 bases: TGTGCCAGCACCGGGACCCCGAATCGGCCCCAGCATTTT.

This clonotype was picked up many times. The chain joins TRBV24-1 to TRBJ2-2; TRBD1 agrees at 10 bases. The germline V gene encodes CDR1 KGHDR and CDR2 SFDVKD. J lost 5 bases, V lost 4 bases, and 6 bases had no gene match. The CDR3 runs to 16 residues. CDR3 sequence reads: CATSEPDRGRTGELFF. The DNA of the CDR3 is TGTGCCACCAGTGAACCAGACAGGGGGCGGACCGGGGAGCTGTTTTTT.

This clonotype has a count of ten or more. The chain links TRBV7-3 to TRBJ2-2; D gene unclear. Germline-derived CDR1 and CDR2 are SGHTA and FQGTGA. The CDR3 contains 13 residues. Trimming took off 8 bases at V and 2 bases at J, with 9 bases between the two ends. The chain's CDR3 is CASGVSNTGELFF. In DNA form, the CDR3 reads TGTGCCAGCGGAGTCAGCAACACCGGGGAGCTGTTTTTT.

This clonotype was observed many times. The rearrangement joins TRBV28 to TRBJ2-7; TRBD1 might be the D (5 bases). Trimming shortened V by 5 bases and J by 2 bases, and 16 bases separated the two germline ends. CDR1 MDHEN and CDR2 SYDVKM come from the germline V gene. The CDR3 runs to 15 residues. DNA for the CDR3: TGTGCCAGCAGTCTCACTGGGCAGGGCGCCTACGAGCAGTACTTC. Translating it yields CASSLTGQGAYEQYF.

Ten or more counts support this clonotype. V is TRBV11-2 and J is TRBJ2-4; TRBD2 aligns across 10 bases. V was pared by 2 bases and J by 3 bases, with 4 bases of the junction left unmatched. CDR3 length: 16 amino acids. Germline V CDR1 and CDR2: SGHAT, FQNNGV. The CDR3 protein is CASSLRLAGVKNIQYF. For the CDR3, the DNA is TGTGCCAGCAGCTTAAGGCTAGCGGGAGTCAAAAACATTCAGTACTTC.